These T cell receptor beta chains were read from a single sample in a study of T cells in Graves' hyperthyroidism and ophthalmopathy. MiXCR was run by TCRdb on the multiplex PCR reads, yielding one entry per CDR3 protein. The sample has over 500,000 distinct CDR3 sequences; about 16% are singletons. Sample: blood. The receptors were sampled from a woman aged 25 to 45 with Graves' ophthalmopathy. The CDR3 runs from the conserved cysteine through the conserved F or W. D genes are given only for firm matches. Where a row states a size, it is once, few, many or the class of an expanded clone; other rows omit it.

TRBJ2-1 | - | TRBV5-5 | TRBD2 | CAATQGLAMGEQFF | TGTGCCGCCACTCAGGGACTAGCGATGGGGGAGCAGTTCTTC
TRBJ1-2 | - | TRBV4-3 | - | CASSQDLGGTPNPKEGLRNFYTF | TGCGCCAGCAGCCAAGATCTAGGTGGTACCCCGAATCCGAAAGAGGGACTCCGAAACTTCTACACCTTC
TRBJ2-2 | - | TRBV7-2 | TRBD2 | CASNPFSGSAGELFF | TGTGCCAGCAACCCCTTTAGCGGGAGTGCCGGGGAGCTGTTTTTT
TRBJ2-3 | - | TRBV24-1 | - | CATSETGNNIDTQYF | TGTGCCACCAGTGAAACAGGGAACAATATAGATACGCAGTATTTT
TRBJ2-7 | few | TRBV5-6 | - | CASSLVRGLSYEQYF | TGTGCCAGCAGCTTGGTTCGGGGGCTCTCCTACGAGCAGTACTTC
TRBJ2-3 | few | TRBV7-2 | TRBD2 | CASSYGLAGELTDTQYF | TGTGCCAGCAGCTACGGACTAGCGGGAGAGCTAACAGATACGCAGTATTTT
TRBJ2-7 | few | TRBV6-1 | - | CASRKRGGDEQYF | TGTGCCAGCAGGAAAAGGGGTGGCGACGAGCAGTACTTC
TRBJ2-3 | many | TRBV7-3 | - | CASSLSYSTDTQYF | TGTGCCAGCAGCTTAAGTTATAGCACAGATACGCAGTATTTT
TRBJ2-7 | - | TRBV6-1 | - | CASRSGLTYEQYF | TGTGCCAGCCGTTCAGGGTTAACCTACGAGCAGTACTTC
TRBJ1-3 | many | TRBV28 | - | CASSLVPGNTIYF | TGTGCCAGCAGTTTGGTCCCTGGAAACACCATATATTTT
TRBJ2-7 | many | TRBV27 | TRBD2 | CASSPSSSGSGPYEQYF | TGTGCCAGCAGTCCATCAAGTAGCGGGAGTGGGCCCTACGAGCAGTACTTC
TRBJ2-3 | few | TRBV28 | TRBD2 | CASNLPAAGGTDTQYF | TGTGCCAGCAATCTACCCGCAGCGGGAGGGACAGATACGCAGTATTTT
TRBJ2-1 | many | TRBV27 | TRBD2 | CASNPGLAGNNEQFF | TGTGCCAGCAACCCGGGACTAGCGGGTAACAATGAGCAGTTCTTC
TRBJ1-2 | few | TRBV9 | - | CASSQSGIGYTF | TGTGCCAGCAGCCAATCGGGGATTGGCTACACCTTC
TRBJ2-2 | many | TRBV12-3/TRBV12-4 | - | CASSHRTGWSGELFF | TGTGCCAGCAGTCACCGGACGGGATGGAGCGGGGAGCTGTTTTTT
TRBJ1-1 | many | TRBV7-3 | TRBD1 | CASSLAGGADTEAFF | TGTGCCAGCAGCTTAGCAGGGGGCGCGGACACTGAAGCTTTCTTT
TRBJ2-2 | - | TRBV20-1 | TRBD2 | CSAMGGTRNTGELFF | TGCAGTGCTATGGGGGGGACTAGGAACACCGGGGAGCTGTTTTTT
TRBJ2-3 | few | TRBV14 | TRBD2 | CASSQEAGGPLDTQYF | TGTGCCAGCAGCCAAGAGGCGGGAGGGCCTTTAGATACGCAGTATTTT
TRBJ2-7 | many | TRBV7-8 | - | CASSLVQGMGEQYF | TGTGCCAGCAGCTTAGTTCAGGGAATGGGCGAGCAGTACTTC
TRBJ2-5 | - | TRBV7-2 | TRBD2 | CASTTSGSETQYF | TGTGCCAGCACCACTAGCGGGAGTGAGACCCAGTACTTC
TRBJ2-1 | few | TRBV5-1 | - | CATREGTYNEQFF | TGCGCCACCAGGGAAGGGACCTACAATGAGCAGTTCTTC
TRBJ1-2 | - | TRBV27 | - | CASSSDSLNYGYTF | TGTGCCAGCAGTTCGGACAGTCTTAACTATGGCTACACCTTC
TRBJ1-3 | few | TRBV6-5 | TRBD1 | CASSFGQGGRNTIYF | TGTGCCAGCAGTTTTGGACAGGGTGGCCGAAACACCATATATTTT
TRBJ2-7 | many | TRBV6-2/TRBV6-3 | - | CASSQIRVLGDHYEQYF | TGTGCCAGCAGTCAGATCCGGGTCCTCGGGGATCACTACGAGCAGTACTTC
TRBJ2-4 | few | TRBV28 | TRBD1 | CASSLPGQIAKNIQYF | TGTGCCAGCAGTTTACCGGGACAGATAGCCAAAAACATTCAGTACTTC
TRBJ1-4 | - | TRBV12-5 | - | CASGLAGVGEKLFF | TGTGCTAGTGGTTTGGCGGGGGTAGGGGAAAAACTGTTTTTT
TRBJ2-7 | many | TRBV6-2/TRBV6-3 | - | CASSRDNYEQYF | TGTGCCAGCAGTAGGGACAACTACGAGCAGTACTTC
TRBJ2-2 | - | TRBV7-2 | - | CASSVQNTGELFF | TGTGCCAGCAGCGTACAGAACACCGGGGAGCTGTTTTTT
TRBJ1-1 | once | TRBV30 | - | CAWSTKGTEAFF | TGTGCCTGGTCAACAAAAGGAACTGAAGCTTTCTTT
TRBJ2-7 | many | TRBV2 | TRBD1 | CASLRGQGVDEQYF | TGTGCCAGCCTTCGGGGACAGGGTGTAGACGAGCAGTACTTC
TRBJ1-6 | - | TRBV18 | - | CASSPQGTQNSPLHF | TGTGCCAGCTCACCCCAGGGTACCCAAAATTCACCCCTCCACTTT
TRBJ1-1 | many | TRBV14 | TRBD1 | CASSQARGGTEAFF | TGTGCCAGCAGCCAAGCCAGGGGGGGCACTGAAGCTTTCTTT
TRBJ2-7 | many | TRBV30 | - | CAWSGEAYEQYF | TGTGCCTGGAGTGGGGAGGCCTACGAGCAGTACTTC
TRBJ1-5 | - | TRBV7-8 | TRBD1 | CASSWDSRSQPQHF | TGTGCCAGCAGCTGGGACAGTCGTAGCCAGCCCCAGCATTTT
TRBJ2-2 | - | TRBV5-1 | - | CVSSWPRSDGELFF | TGCGTCAGCAGCTGGCCCAGGAGTGACGGGGAGCTGTTTTTT
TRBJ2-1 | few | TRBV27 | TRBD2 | CASKILLAGGFNEQFF | TGTGCCAGCAAAATCTTGCTAGCGGGAGGTTTCAATGAGCAGTTCTTC
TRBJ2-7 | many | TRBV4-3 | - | CASSQEQSNYEQYF | TGCGCCAGCAGCCAAGAGCAGTCCAACTACGAGCAGTACTTC
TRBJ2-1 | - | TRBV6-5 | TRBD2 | CASSYKARDYSQFF | TGTGCCAGCAGTTACAAAGCCCGGGACTACTCACAGTTCTTC
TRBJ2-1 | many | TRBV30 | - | CAWRYSLGQFF | TGTGCCTGGAGATATAGCTTAGGGCAGTTCTTC
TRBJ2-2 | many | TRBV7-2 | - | CASSLTGATHGELFF | TGTGCCAGCAGCTTAACGGGGGCGACCCACGGGGAGCTGTTTTTT
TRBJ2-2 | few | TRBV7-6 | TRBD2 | CASTRERDGELFF | TGTGCCAGCACGCGGGAGCGGGACGGGGAGCTGTTTTTT
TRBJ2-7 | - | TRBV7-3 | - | CASSLRQFSSYEQYF | TGTGCCAGCAGCTTACGGCAATTTAGCTCCTACGAGCAGTACTTC
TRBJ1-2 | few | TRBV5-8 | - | CASSLDLPSNGYTF | TGTGCCAGCAGCTTGGACCTCCCCAGTAATGGCTACACCTTC
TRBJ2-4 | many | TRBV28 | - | CASSLTEVQNIQYF | TGTGCCAGCAGTTTAACAGAAGTGCAAAACATTCAGTACTTC
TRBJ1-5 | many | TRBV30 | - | CAWSSSPGSTTQPQHF | TGTGCCTGGAGCAGTTCCCCGGGATCCACCACACAGCCCCAGCATTTT
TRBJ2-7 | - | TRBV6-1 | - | CASSRPGLPWEQYF | TGTGCCAGCAGCCGCCCGGGACTCCCTTGGGAGCAGTACTTC
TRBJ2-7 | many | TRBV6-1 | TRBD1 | CASRRGRVGQGDDEQYF | TGTGCCAGCAGACGTGGCCGGGTCGGACAGGGAGACGACGAGCAGTACTTC
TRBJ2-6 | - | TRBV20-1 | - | CSANMAGANVLTF | TGCAGTGCAAATATGGCGGGGGCCAACGTCCTGACTTTC
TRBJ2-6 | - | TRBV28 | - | CASSSLGANSGANVLTF | TGTGCCAGCAGTTCCCTCGGGGCAAACTCTGGGGCCAACGTCCTGACTTTC
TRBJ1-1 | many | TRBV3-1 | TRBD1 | CASSLAGDRVHTEAFF | TGTGCCAGCAGCCTGGCTGGGGACAGGGTGCACACTGAAGCTTTCTTT
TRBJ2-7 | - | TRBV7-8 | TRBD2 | CASSAAGLAVRGEQYF | TGTGCCAGCAGCGCGGCAGGACTAGCGGTACGCGGGGAGCAGTACTTC
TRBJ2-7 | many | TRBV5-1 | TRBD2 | CASSFSPLAGGSSYEQYF | TGCGCCAGCAGCTTCAGCCCCTTAGCGGGAGGGAGCTCCTACGAGCAGTACTTC
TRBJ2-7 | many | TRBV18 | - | CASSPGTTLGEQYF | TGTGCCAGCTCACCTGGGACAACGTTGGGCGAGCAGTACTTC
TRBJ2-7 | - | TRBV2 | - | CASSLQGTDEQYF | TGTGCCAGCAGTTTACAGGGAACGGACGAGCAGTACTTC
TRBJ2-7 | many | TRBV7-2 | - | CASSLEVGFEQYF | TGTGCCAGCAGCTTAGAGGTCGGATTCGAGCAGTACTTC
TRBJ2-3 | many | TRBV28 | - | CASTPFLGNSGRTDTQYF | TGTGCCAGCACCCCTTTTTTGGGTAATAGCGGACGCACAGATACGCAGTATTTT
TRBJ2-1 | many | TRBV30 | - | CAWSVGEYNEQFF | TGTGCCTGGAGTGTAGGGGAGTACAATGAGCAGTTCTTC
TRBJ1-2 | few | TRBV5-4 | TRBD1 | CASSPPGGKNYGYTF | TGTGCCAGCAGCCCTCCAGGGGGCAAGAACTATGGCTACACCTTC
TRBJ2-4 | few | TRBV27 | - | CASSPYHGAKNIQYF | TGTGCCAGCAGTCCGTATCATGGGGCCAAAAACATTCAGTACTTC